This T cell receptor (beta chain) was sequenced for a study of breast tumors, draining lymph nodes, adjacent tissues. This clonotype was detected only a few times. Its antigen remains unidentified. This could be a read error, since a much larger clone is one nucleotide away. A single record per CDR3 protein comes from TCRdb applying MiXCR to the multiplex PCR reads. The data hold 130,000 or so distinct CDR3 sequences, with 20% to 25% observed a single time. Study-wide results and caveats: Tumors had less TCR diversity than lymph nodes, more than nontumor tissue. That most tumor T cells come from lymph nodes remained unproven. Tumor and nontumor repertoires were significantly more similar in luminal-like than in basal-like breast cancer. Data fit most tumor T cells coming from lymph node, expanding in tumor.

Axillary draining lymph nodes of breast cancer patients supplied the node samples. This CDR3 is built from 14 residues. The germline V and J ends were trimmed by 6 bases and 5 bases, with 15 bases remaining between them. CDR1 and CDR2 from the germline V gene are LNHDA and SQIVND (reference sequence). The source material was axillary lymph node tissue. V gene TRBV19 combines with J gene TRBJ2-3; tentatively, D is TRBD1 (6 bases). The receptor's source is a female donor with breast cancer. Some clones in this sample may be carry-over from other donors' samples. As DNA, the CDR3 is TGTGCCAGTAGGAACAGGGCGAAGGGAGATACGCAGTATTTT. This codes for CASRNRAKGDTQYF.